The 5 T cell receptor beta chains in this list originate from one sample, sequenced in a study of blood T cell repertoires in COVID-19 (dated by TCRdb to 2020 to 2022). The library came from the immunoSEQ multiplex PCR assay. The table comes from immuneACCESS by way of TCRdb, which keeps in-frame sequences with V and J called. Part of the clones is missing from these tables; in studies checked, under half for an unresolved V gene and the rest for unknown reasons. Here the sample has 150,000 or so clones; 80% to 85% occur a single time. The ten largest clones take up 3.5% to 4.5% of the sample. Specimen: peripheral blood. The receptors were gathered from a woman aged 60 to 75 with acute or convalescent COVID-19.

The CDR3 region is CASSLIYGYTF. CDR3 coding DNA: TGTGCCAGCAGCCTAATTTATGGCTACACCTTC. The chain recombines TRBV2 with TRBJ1-2; no clear D. V shed 6 bases and J shed 5 bases, with 7 bases lying between them. The CDR3 is made up of 11 amino acids. Germline V gene sequence: CDR1 SNHLY, CDR2 FYNNEI.

This clone has more than one count but fewer than ten. This chain connects TRBV4-2 to TRBJ2-3, with D uncertain. Trimming left V 6 bases short and J 6 bases short, with 13 bases between. Germline-derived CDR1 and CDR2 are LGHNA and YNFKEQ. CDR3 length: 13 residues. This chain's CDR3 is CASSSLLPDTQYF. The CDR3 DNA follows: TGTGCCAGCAGTAGCCTTCTCCCGGATACGCAGTATTTT.

The chain has TRBV5-4 and TRBJ1-2; tentatively, D is TRBD1 (6 bases). The CDR3 contains 13 residues. The germline CDR1 and CDR2 sequences are SGHNT and YYREEE (reference sequence). Trimming removed 0 bases from V and 4 bases from J, with 7 bases in between. The CDR3 sequence is CASSLDRAYGYTF. The CDR3 DNA reads TGTGCCAGCAGCTTGGACAGGGCCTATGGCTACACCTTC.

The chain links TRBV28 to TRBJ1-5; unclear D gene. Between the trimmed V and J ends, which lost 3 bases and 7 bases, there was a span of 13 bases. Germline CDR1 reads MDHEN; CDR2 reads SYDVKM. CDR3 length: 14 amino acids. CDR3 amino acids: CASSLPPPGQPQHF. The DNA of the CDR3 is TGTGCCAGCAGTTTGCCCCCCCCCGGGCAGCCCCAGCATTTT.

The J gene is TRBJ2-7, the V gene TRBV12-2; the listed D gene, TRBD2, was not tested against the DNA. TRBV12-2 is flagged as a pseudogene. The CDR3 consists of 18 residues. CDR3 DNA sequence: TGTGCAAGTCGCTTACAGGGACTGGGCGCGTCCTCCAGGTACGAGCAGTACTTC. It codes for CASRLQGLGASSRYEQYF.